This TCR beta chain was sequenced in a study of cytomegalovirus exposure and HLA in healthy donors. V was clipped by 1 base and J by 1 base, with 12 bases between them. Germline values: CDR1 SGHRS, CDR2 YFSETQ. The length of the CDR3 is 16 residues. For this clone: Its target is unknown.

Notes on the study in general: CMV antigen specificity of three CMV-associated chains was confirmed in vitro.

The study ran its PCR with 60 Vbeta and 13 Jbeta primers. Produced via immunoSEQ multiplex PCR; TCRdb's table is partial and in-frame only. The sample lists 160,000 or so clones, 81% occurring once. The J gene is TRBJ1-3, the V gene TRBV5-1; D might be TRBD1 (6 bases). The clonotype comes from a woman in her forties or fifties in good health and CMV-seronegative. The sequencing sample was made of PBMCs. CDR3 bases: TGCGCCAGCAGCTTGTGGACAGTTTCTTCTGGAAACACCATATATTTT. Its translation is CASSLWTVSSGNTIYF.